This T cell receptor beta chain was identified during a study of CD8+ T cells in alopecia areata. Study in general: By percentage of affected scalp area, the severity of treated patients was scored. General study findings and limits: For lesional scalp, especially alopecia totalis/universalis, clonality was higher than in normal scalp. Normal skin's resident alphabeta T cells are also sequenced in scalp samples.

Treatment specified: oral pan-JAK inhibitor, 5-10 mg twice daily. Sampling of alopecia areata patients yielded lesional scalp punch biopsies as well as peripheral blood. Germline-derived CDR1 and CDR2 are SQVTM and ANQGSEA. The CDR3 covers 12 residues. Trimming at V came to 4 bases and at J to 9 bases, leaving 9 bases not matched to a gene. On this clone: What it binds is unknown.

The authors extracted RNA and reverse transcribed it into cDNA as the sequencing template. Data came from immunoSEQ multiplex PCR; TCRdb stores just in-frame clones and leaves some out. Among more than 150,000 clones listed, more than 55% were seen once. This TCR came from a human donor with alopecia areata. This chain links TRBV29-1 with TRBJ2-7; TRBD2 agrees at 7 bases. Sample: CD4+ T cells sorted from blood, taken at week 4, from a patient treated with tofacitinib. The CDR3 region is CSVAREGLVQYF. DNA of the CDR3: TGCAGCGTTGCGAGGGAGGGACTTGTGCAGTACTTC.